This T cell receptor (beta chain) comes out of a study of response to subunit inactivated influenza vaccine. Overall study findings and caveats: Researchers suggested that each seasonal influenza vaccination recruits few new T cells.

The germline CDR1 and CDR2 sequences are MGHRA and YSYEKL. The length of the CDR3 is 16 residues. J lost 8 bases, V lost 5 bases, and 11 bases had no gene match. TCRdb re-called the RT-PCR reads through MiXCR, storing one row per CDR3 protein. The repertoire consists of a few hundred thousand distinct CDR3 sequences, with 12% to 15% occurring once and the leading ten covering 11%. This clonotype was counted at least ten times. Antigen unknown. The clonotype was recovered from a man aged 50 to 60 who received an inactivated influenza vaccine. The source material was PBMCs from blood, sampled about 13 days after vaccination. The rearrangement links TRBV4-1 to TRBJ2-1; 11 bases are a match to TRBD2. The DNA of the CDR3 is TGCGCCAGCAGCACCGGGACTAGCGGTTATTGGGATGAGCAGTTCTTC. This codes for CASSTGTSGYWDEQFF.